The clone carrying this T cell receptor (beta chain) came up a few times. Then a second PCR, running about 6 to 11 cycles, was carried out with a sample-barcoded 5' primer and a J-beta primer mix. TCRdb recomputed calls from the 5' RACE reads with MiXCR, one row per CDR3 protein. The data contain around 2 million distinct CDR3 sequences, about two fifths of them singletons. This record comes from a study of blood T cells in healthy people across ages. Germline V gives CDR1 SGHTA, CDR2 FQGNSA. The CDR3 runs to 16 residues. V was pared by 2 bases and J by 0 bases, with 5 bases of the junction left unmatched.

The TCR originated in a human donor in good health. The sample was blood. The genes are TRBV7-2 and TRBJ2-3, with 7 bases lining up with TRBD2. The CDR3 region has the DNA TGTGCCAGCAGCTTATCAGCGGGAACCAGCACAGATACGCAGTATTTT. Translating it yields CASSLSAGTSTDTQYF.